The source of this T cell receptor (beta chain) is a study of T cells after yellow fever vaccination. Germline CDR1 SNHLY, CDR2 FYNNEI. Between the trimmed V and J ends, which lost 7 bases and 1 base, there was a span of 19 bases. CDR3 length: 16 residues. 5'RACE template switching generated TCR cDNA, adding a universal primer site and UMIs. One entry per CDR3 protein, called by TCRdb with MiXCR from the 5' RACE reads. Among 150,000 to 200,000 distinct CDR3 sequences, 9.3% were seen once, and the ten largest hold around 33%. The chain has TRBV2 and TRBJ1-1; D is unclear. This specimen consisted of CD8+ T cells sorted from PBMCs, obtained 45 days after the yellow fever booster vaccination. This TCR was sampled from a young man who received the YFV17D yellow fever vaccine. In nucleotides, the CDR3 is TGTGCCAGCACCCGGATTGGGCCAGCTCAGAACACTGAAGCTTTCTTT. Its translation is CASTRIGPAQNTEAFF.